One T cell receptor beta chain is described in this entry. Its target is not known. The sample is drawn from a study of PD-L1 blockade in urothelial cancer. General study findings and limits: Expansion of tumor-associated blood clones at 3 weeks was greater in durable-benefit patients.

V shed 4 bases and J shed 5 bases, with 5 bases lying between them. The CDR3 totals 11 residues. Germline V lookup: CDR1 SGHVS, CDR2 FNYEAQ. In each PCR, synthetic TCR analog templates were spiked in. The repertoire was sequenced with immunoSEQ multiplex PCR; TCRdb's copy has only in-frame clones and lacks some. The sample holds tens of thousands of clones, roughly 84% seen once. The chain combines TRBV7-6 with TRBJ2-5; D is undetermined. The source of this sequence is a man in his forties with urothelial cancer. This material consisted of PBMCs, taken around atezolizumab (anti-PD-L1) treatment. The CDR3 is CASSSRETQYF. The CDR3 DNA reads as TGTGCCAGCAGCTCCAGGGAGACCCAGTACTTC.